Below, 8 T cell receptor beta chains from the same sample are listed, as sequenced in a study of blood T cell repertoires in COVID-19. TCRdb's table, derived via immunoSEQ multiplex PCR, lists solely in-frame clones and lacks some. The sample holds hundreds of thousands of clones, over 75% seen once. Sequencing was performed on PBMCs or T cells enriched from blood (not recorded which). The source of these receptors is a man aged 18 to 29 who had recovered from COVID-19.

This clone was detected once. The V and J genes are TRBV5-4 and TRBJ1-2; tentatively, D is TRBD1 (6 bases). The V end lost 2 bases, the J end lost 4 bases, and 18 bases lay between the germline ends. Germline CDR1 is SGHNT and CDR2 is YYREEE (reference sequence). The CDR3 consists of 16 residues. CDR3 sequence reads: CASSLVTGLATYGYTF. The CDR3 nucleotides read TGTGCCAGCAGCTTAGTGACAGGACTGGCCACCTATGGCTACACCTTC. The whole variable domain, filled in from reference TRBV5-4 and TRBJ1-2, reads ETGVTQSPTHLIKTRGQQVTLRCSSQSGHNTVSWYQQALGQGPQFIFQYYREEENGRGNFPPRFSGLQFPNYSSELNVNALELDDSALYLCASSLVTGLATYGYTFGSGTRLTVV.

The V and J genes are TRBV28 and TRBJ1-2; no reliable D call. V was shortened by 5 bases and J by 4 bases, with 8 bases between the two germline ends. This CDR3 contains 12 residues. In germline, CDR1 is MDHEN, CDR2 SYDVKM. The CDR3 nucleotides are TGTGCCAGCAGTCCGAAGCCCTATGGCTACACCTTC. Translation gives CASSPKPYGYTF.

This sequence joins TRBV5-8 and TRBJ2-3; D possibly corresponds to TRBD2 (5 bases). The CDR3 spans 14 residues. Germline CDR1 and CDR2: SGHTS and YDEGEE. Trimming removed 0 bases at V and 4 bases at J, with 9 bases between. This CDR3 reads CASSLAGFADTQYF. The DNA for the CDR3 is TGTGCCAGCAGCTTGGCGGGGTTCGCAGATACGCAGTATTTT.

Here the CDR3 DNA reads TGCAGCGTTGACGAGGGTCCCGAAAAACTGTTTTTT. Its protein product is CSVDEGPEKLFF. This rearrangement joins TRBV29-1 to TRBJ1-4, with D unclear. The CDR3 loop spans 12 amino acids. Germline assignment: CDR1 SQVTM and CDR2 ANQGSEA. The V end lost 3 bases, the J end lost 8 bases, and 10 bases lay between the germline ends.

The chain uses TRBV3-1 (or the pseudogene TRBV3-2) and TRBJ2-1, with TRBD2 matching 10 bases. The CDR3 totals 15 residues. The germline CDR1 and CDR2 sequences are LGHDT and YNNKEL (reference sequence). The V and J ends lost 4 bases and 2 bases, in that order; junction bases with no gene match: 2. CDR3 nucleotides: TGTGCCAGCAGCCCCACTAGCGGGACCTACAATGAGCAGTTCTTC. This translates into CASSPTSGTYNEQFF.

The chain joins TRBV5-1 to TRBJ2-1; 8 nucleotides line up with TRBD1. V trimming: 2 bases; J trimming: 5 bases; junction bases outside the gene matches: 3. Per the germline V gene, CDR1 is SGHRS and CDR2 is YFSETQ. The CDR3 has 14 amino acids. The CDR3 bases are TGCGCCAGCAGCTTCCAGGGGGCGAACAATGAGCAGTTCTTC. Its translation: CASSFQGANNEQFF.

The gene calls are TRBV5-8 and TRBJ1-2; 11 positions agree with TRBD1. The CDR3 extends over 14 amino acids. Trimming took 8 bases from V and 3 from J; bases not matched to a gene: 6. Germline CDR1 SGHTS, CDR2 YDEGEE. CDR3 coding DNA: TGTGCCAGGAGGGGGACAGGGGGTCACTATGGCTACACCTTC. Translated, it gives CARRGTGGHYGYTF.

J is TRBJ2-1 and V is TRBV20-1; D is ambiguous. Trimming shortened V by 0 bases and J by 12 bases, and 9 bases separated the two germline ends. Germline lookup yields CDR1 DFQATT and CDR2 SNEGSKA (reference sequence). The CDR3 sequence is 11 residues long. The CDR3 protein is CSARDFPGQFF. The CDR3 nucleotides read TGCAGTGCTAGAGATTTTCCCGGGCAGTTCTTC.